This T cell receptor (beta chain) appears in the sequencing data of a study of blood T cell repertoires in COVID-19. TCRdb's table, derived via immunoSEQ multiplex PCR, lists solely in-frame clones and lacks some. The top ten hold approximately 3.2% of the sample, which has some 530,000 clones, approximately 83% seen once. Specimen: peripheral blood. This TCR was recovered from a human donor in a cohort sampled during active COVID-19.

The CDR3 spells CATSEGTTLAKNIQYF. The CDR3 DNA is TGTGCCACCAGCGAAGGGACAACACTAGCCAAAAACATTCAGTACTTC. The V gene is TRBV15, the J gene TRBJ2-4; tentative D call: TRBD1 (6 bases). CDR1 LNHNV and CDR2 YYDKDF come from the germline V gene (reference sequence). Trimming pared 5 bases from V and 0 bases from J, leaving 14 bases between. The CDR3 has 16 residues.